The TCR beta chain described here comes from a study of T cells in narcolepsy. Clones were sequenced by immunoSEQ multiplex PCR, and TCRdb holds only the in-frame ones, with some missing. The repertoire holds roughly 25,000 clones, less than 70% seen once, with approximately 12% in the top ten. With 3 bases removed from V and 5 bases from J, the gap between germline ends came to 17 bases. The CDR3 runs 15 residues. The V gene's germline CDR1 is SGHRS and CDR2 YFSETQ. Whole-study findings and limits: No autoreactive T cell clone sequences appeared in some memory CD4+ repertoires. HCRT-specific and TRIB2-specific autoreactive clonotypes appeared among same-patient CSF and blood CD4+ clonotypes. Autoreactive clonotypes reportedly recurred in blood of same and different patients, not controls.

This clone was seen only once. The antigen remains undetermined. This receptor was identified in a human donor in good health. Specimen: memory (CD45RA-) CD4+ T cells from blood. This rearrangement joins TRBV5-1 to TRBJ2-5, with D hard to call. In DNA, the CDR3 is TGCGCCAGCAGCTGGATCCCCCGAGGTTCGGAGACCCAGTACTTC. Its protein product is CASSWIPRGSETQYF.